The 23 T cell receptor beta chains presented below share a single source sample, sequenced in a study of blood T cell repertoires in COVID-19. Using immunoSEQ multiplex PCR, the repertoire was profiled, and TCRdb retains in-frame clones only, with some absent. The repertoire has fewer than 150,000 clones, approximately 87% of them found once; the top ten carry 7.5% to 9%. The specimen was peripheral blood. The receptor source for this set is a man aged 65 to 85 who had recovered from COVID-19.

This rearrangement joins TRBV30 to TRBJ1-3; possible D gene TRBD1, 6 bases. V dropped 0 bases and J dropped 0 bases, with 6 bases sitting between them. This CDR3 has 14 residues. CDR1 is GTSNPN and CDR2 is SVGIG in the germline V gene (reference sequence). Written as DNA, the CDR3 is TGTGCCTGGAGTGTAGGGGGCTCTGGAAACACCATATATTTT. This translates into CAWSVGGSGNTIYF.

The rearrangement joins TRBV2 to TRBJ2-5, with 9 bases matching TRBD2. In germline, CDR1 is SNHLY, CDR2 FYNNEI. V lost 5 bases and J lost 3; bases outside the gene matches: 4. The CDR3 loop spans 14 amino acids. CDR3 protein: CASSWGLAKETQYF. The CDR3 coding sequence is TGTGCCAGCAGTTGGGGACTAGCTAAAGAGACCCAGTACTTC.

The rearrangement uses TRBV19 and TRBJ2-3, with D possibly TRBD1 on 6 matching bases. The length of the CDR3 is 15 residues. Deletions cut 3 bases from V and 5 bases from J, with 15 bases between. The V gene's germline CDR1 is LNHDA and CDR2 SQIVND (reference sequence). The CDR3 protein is CASSMGDKMGDTQYF. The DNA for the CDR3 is TGTGCCAGTAGTATGGGGGACAAAATGGGAGATACGCAGTATTTT.

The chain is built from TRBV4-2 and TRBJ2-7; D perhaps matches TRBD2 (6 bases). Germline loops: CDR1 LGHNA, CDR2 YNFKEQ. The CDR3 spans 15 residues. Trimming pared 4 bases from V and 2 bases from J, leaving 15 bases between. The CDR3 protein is CASSRQAGGAYEQYF. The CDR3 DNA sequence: TGTGCCAGCAGCCGTCAGGCTGGAGGGGCCTACGAGCAGTACTTC.

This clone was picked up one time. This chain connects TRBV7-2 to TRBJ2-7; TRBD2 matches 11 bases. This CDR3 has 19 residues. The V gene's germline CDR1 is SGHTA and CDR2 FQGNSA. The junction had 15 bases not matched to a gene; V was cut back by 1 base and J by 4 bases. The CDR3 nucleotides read TGTGCCAGCAGCTTAGGAGTATGGAAACTAGCGGGAGTTCGTTACGAGCAGTACTTC. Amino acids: CASSLGVWKLAGVRYEQYF.

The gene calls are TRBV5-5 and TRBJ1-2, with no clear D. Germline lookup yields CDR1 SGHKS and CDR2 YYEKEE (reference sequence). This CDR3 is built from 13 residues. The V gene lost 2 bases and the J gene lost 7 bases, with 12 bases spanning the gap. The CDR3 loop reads CASSLRGGGGYTF. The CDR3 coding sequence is TGTGCCAGCAGCTTAAGAGGAGGAGGTGGCTACACCTTC. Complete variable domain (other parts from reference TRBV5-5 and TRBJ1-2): DAGVTQSPTHLIKTRGQQVTLRCSPISGHKSVSWYQQVLGQGPQFIFQYYEKEERGRGNFPDRFSARQFPNYSSELNVNALLLGDSALYLCASSLRGGGGYTFGSGTRLTVV.

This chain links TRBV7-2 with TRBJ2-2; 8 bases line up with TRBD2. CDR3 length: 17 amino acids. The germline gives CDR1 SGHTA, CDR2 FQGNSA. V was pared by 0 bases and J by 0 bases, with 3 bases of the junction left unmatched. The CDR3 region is CASSLAAGGPNTGELFF. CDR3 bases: TGTGCCAGCAGCTTAGCGGCGGGAGGTCCGAACACCGGGGAGCTGTTTTTT.

CDR3 sequence (DNA): TGTGCCACACGAAACCTACTGAAGGGGAGGACAGATACGCAGTATTTT. The encoded protein is CATRNLLKGRTDTQYF. This chain connects TRBV19 to TRBJ2-3, with TRBD2 as a possible D gene (6 bases). V was clipped by 10 bases and J by 3 bases, with 23 bases between them. Germline CDR1 and CDR2: LNHDA and SQIVND (reference sequence). The CDR3 is made up of 16 amino acids.

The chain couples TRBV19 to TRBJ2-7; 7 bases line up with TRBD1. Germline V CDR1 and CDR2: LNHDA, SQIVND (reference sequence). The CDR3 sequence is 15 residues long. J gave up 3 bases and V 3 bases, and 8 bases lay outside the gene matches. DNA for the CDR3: TGTGCCAGTAGTATCAAGGGGGCAGCTAACTACGAGCAGTACTTC. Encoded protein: CASSIKGAANYEQYF.

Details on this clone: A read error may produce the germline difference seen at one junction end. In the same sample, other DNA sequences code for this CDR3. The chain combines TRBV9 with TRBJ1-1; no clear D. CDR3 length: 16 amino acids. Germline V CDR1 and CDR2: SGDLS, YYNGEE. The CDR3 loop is CASSVGSYLQNTEAFF. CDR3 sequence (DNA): TGTGCTAGCAGCGTAGGGAGTTACCTTCAAAACACTGAAGCTTTCTTT. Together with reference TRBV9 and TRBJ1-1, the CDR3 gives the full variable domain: DSGVTQTPKHLITATGQRVTLRCSPRSGDLSVYWYQQSLDQGLQFLIQYYNGEERAKGNILERFSAQQFPDLHSELNLSSLELGDSALYFCASSVGSYLQNTEAFFGQGTRLTVV.

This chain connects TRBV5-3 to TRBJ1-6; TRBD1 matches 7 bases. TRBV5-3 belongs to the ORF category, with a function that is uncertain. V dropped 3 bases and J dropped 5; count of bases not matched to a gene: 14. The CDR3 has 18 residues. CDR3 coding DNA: TGTGCCAGAAGCTCGACTTCGCCGGACAGGCCGAATAATTCACCCCTCCACTTT. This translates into CARSSTSPDRPNNSPLHF.

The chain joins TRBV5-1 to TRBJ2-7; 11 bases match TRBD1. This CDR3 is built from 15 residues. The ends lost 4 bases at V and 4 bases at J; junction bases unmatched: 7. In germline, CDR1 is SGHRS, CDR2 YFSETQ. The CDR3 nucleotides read TGCGCCAGCAGCCCGGGACAGGGGGGTGGTTACGAGCAGTACTTC. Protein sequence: CASSPGQGGGYEQYF.

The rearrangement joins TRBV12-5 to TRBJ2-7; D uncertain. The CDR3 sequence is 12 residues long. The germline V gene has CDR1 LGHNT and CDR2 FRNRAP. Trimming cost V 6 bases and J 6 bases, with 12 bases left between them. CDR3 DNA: TGTGCTAGTGGCCGAAAGTCGGGCGAGCAGTACTTC. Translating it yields CASGRKSGEQYF.

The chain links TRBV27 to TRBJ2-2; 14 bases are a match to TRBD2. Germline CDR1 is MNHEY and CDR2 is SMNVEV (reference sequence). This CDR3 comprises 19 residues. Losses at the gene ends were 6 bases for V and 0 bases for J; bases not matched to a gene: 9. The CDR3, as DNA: TGTGCCAGCAGAACCGGGACTAGCGGGAGAAGCGCGAACACCGGGGAGCTGTTTTTT. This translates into CASRTGTSGRSANTGELFF.

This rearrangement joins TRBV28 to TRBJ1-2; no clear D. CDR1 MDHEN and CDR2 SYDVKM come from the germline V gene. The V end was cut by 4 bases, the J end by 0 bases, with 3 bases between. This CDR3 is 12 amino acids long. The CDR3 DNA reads TGTGCCAGCAGTTCATCTAACTATGGCTACACCTTC. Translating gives CASSSSNYGYTF.

The DNA of the CDR3 is TGTGCCAGCAGTTCCCGGGGATACCCAGCCGGCTATGGCTACACCTTC. As protein: CASSSRGYPAGYGYTF. The chain joins TRBV27 to TRBJ1-2; D not certain. V lost 4 bases and J lost 4, with 19 bases in between. CDR1 and CDR2 from the germline V gene are MNHEY and SMNVEV (reference sequence). The CDR3 consists of 16 residues.

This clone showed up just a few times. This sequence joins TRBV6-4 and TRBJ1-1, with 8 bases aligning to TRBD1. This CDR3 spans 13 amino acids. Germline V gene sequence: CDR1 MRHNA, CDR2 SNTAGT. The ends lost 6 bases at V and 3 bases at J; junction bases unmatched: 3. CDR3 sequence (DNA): TGTGCCAGCAGACACAGGGGGGACACTGAAGCTTTCTTT. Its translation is CASRHRGDTEAFF.

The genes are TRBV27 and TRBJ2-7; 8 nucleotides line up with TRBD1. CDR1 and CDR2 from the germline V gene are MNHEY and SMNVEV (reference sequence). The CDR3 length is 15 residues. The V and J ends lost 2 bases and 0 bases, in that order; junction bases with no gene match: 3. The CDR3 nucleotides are TGTGCCAGCAGTTTACGCCAGGGGGCCTCCTACGAGCAGTACTTC. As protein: CASSLRQGASYEQYF.

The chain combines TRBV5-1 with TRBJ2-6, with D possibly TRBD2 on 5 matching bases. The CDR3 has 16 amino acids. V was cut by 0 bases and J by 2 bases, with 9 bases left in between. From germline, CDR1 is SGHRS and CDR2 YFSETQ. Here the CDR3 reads CASSLAGSPGANVLTF. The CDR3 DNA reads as TGCGCCAGCAGCTTGGCGGGGTCTCCTGGGGCCAACGTCCTGACTTTC.

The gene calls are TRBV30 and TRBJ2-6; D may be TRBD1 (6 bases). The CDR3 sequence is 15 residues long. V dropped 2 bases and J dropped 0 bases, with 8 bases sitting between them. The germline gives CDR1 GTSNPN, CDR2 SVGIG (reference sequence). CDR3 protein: CAWSPQGSGANVLTF. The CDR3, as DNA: TGTGCCTGGAGTCCACAGGGCTCTGGGGCCAACGTCCTGACTTTC.

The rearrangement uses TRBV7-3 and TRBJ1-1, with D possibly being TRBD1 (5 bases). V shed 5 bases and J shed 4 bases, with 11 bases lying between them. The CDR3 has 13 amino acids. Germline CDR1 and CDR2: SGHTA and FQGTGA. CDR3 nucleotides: TGTGCCAGCAGCCCCCAGGGTGGCACTGAAGCTTTCTTT. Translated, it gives CASSPQGGTEAFF. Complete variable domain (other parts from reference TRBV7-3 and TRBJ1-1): GAGVSQTPSNKVTEKGKYVELRCDPISGHTALYWYRQSLGQGPEFLIYFQGTGAADDSGLPNDRFFAVRPEGSVSTLKIQRTERGDSAVYLCASSPQGGTEAFFGQGTRLTVV.

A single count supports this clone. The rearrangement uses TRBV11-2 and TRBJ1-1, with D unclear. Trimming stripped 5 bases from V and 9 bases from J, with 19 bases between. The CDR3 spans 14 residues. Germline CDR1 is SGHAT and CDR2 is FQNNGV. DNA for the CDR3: TGTGCCAGCAGCATAGGAGCATATGCGGAAAAAGCTTTCTTT. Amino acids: CASSIGAYAEKAFF.

The CDR3 DNA sequence: TGTGCCAGCAGTTTAGCAGGGGGCCTTGGCTATGGCTACACCTTC. It encodes CASSLAGGLGYGYTF. This chain links TRBV28 with TRBJ1-2, with 8 nucleotides matching TRBD1. The CDR3 loop spans 15 amino acids. Trimming cost V 2 bases and J 4 bases; bases outside gene matches: 6. Germline CDR1 MDHEN, CDR2 SYDVKM.